This TCR beta chain appears in the sequencing data of a study of blood T cell repertoires in COVID-19. The CDR3 is 17 residues long. Germline values: CDR1 LNHDA, CDR2 SQIVND (reference sequence). V was clipped by 0 bases and J by 7 bases, with 19 bases between them. Recruited during active infection, patients (from Seattle) were subsequently followed longitudinally. Profiled with immunoSEQ multiplex PCR; TCRdb holds only in-frame clones, not every one. The data hold about 240,000 clones, with approximately 80% observed a single time. This TCR derives from a woman aged 80 or over with COVID-19, enrolled during active disease. The chain uses TRBV19 and TRBJ1-5; TRBD1 is a possible D gene (6 bases). The specimen sequenced was peripheral blood. The CDR3 loop reads CASSIDLYREIGQPQHF. Written as DNA, the CDR3 is TGTGCCAGTAGTATAGATCTCTACAGGGAAATCGGACAGCCCCAGCATTTT.